In this sample, the clone carrying this T cell receptor beta chain turned up a few times. The antigen remains unidentified. Template switching by 5'RACE produced TCR cDNA, adding a universal primer site and UMIs. TCRdb ran MiXCR on the 5' RACE reads and lists one entry per CDR3 protein. In the table there are over 300,000 distinct CDR3 sequences, about 4% of which are singletons. The sample comes from a study of T cells after yellow fever vaccination. Across the study: SMART-Seq v4 Ultra Low Input handled preparation of low-cell-number fractions.

Whole-study findings and limits: Boosting was followed by the reappearance of most primary-vaccination clones (just under 98% CD4, 85% to 90% CD8). Abundant clonotypes from the bulk population could get into FACS-sorted repertoires as contaminants.

The CDR3 spans 16 residues. With 4 bases removed from V and 0 bases from J, the gap between germline ends came to 14 bases. Per germline, CDR1 SGHKS and CDR2 YYEKEE (reference sequence). This specimen was PBMCs, taken 5 days after the yellow fever booster vaccination. The clonotype originates from a man aged 18 to 29 who received the YFV17D yellow fever vaccine. V gene TRBV5-5 combines with J gene TRBJ1-3; the D is unclear. The DNA of the CDR3 is TGTGCCAGCAGCGAAACCGACCGGAGCTCTGGAAACACCATATATTTT. Protein sequence: CASSETDRSSGNTIYF.